The rows below give T cell receptor beta chains drawn from one sample of a study of shared clonotypes between healthy human individuals. Generated by immunoSEQ multiplex PCR, the TCRdb table keeps only in-frame clones and is missing some. The table has some 2,000,000 clones, roughly 95% seen once; the top ten hold 0.1% to 0.15%. Sequenced: naive CD4+ T cells sorted from blood. Receptors were obtained from a man aged 18-30 years in good health. The CDR3 runs from the conserved cysteine through the conserved F or W. D genes are given only for firm matches. The listing skips clone size in some rows; elsewhere it reads once, few, many or a size class.

j_gene: TRBJ2-7; v_gene: TRBV30; abundance: -; d_gene: -; CDR3nt: TGTGCCTGGCGAACAGGCCTGGGGGGTGACGAGCAGTACTTC; CDR3aa: CAWRTGLGGDEQYF
j_gene: TRBJ1-2; v_gene: TRBV7-4; abundance: few; d_gene: -; CDR3nt: TGTGCCAGCAGCTTAGTATTAGGGAAGGAAAACTATGGCTACACCTTC; CDR3aa: CASSLVLGKENYGYTF
j_gene: TRBJ2-7; v_gene: TRBV9; abundance: -; d_gene: -; CDR3nt: TGTGCCAGCAGCCGAGAGGGCTTCCCCTACGAGCAGTACTTC; CDR3aa: CASSREGFPYEQYF
j_gene: TRBJ2-7; v_gene: TRBV6-1; abundance: -; d_gene: -; CDR3nt: TGTGCCACCTTAATTGGGGATCGGAGCTCCTACGAGCAGTACTTC; CDR3aa: CATLIGDRSSYEQYF
j_gene: TRBJ1-5; v_gene: TRBV28; abundance: -; d_gene: -; CDR3nt: TGTGCCAGCAGTATAAGGGAGCAGCCCCAGCATTTT; CDR3aa: CASSIREQPQHF
j_gene: TRBJ1-5; v_gene: TRBV19; abundance: -; d_gene: TRBD1; CDR3nt: TGTGCCACCCTGGGGGACAGGGTACAGCCCCAGCATTTT; CDR3aa: CATLGDRVQPQHF
j_gene: TRBJ1-5; v_gene: TRBV28; abundance: -; d_gene: -; CDR3nt: TGTGCCAGCAGCCTCGGAGGGTCGGGAAGGGGGCAGCCCCAGCATTTT; CDR3aa: CASSLGGSGRGQPQHF
j_gene: TRBJ2-6; v_gene: TRBV4-3; abundance: -; d_gene: -; CDR3nt: TGCGCCAGCAGCCCCCAGGCTGGGGCCAACGTCCTGACTTTC; CDR3aa: CASSPQAGANVLTF
j_gene: TRBJ2-2; v_gene: TRBV7-9; abundance: -; d_gene: -; CDR3nt: TGTGCCAGCAGCCCCCAGGCAGGGACCGGGGAGCTGTTTTTT; CDR3aa: CASSPQAGTGELFF
j_gene: TRBJ2-4; v_gene: TRBV5-4; abundance: once; d_gene: TRBD1; CDR3nt: TGTGCCAGCAGCTTGGGACAGGGGGTGGCCAAAAACATTCAGTACTTC; CDR3aa: CASSLGQGVAKNIQYF
j_gene: TRBJ2-1; v_gene: TRBV11-3; abundance: -; d_gene: TRBD2; CDR3nt: TGTGCCAGCAGCGGGACTAGCGCGTACAATGAGCAGTTCTTC; CDR3aa: CASSGTSAYNEQFF
j_gene: TRBJ1-3; v_gene: TRBV28; abundance: -; d_gene: -; CDR3nt: TGTGCCAGCAGTTTGGTATGGAGCCATGAATCTGGAAACACCATATATTTT; CDR3aa: CASSLVWSHESGNTIYF
j_gene: TRBJ1-4; v_gene: TRBV5-1; abundance: once; d_gene: TRBD1; CDR3nt: TGCGCCAGCAGCCCGGGACAGCTTGCAACTAATGAAAAACTGTTTTTT; CDR3aa: CASSPGQLATNEKLFF
j_gene: TRBJ1-1; v_gene: TRBV5-1; abundance: -; d_gene: -; CDR3nt: TGCGCCAGCAGCTCACAGGATATATTGGGTCGGGCTTTCTTT; CDR3aa: CASSSQDILGRAFF
j_gene: TRBJ2-3; v_gene: TRBV27; abundance: -; d_gene: -; CDR3nt: TGTGCCAGCAGACTAAGTAGCACAGATACGCAGTATTTT; CDR3aa: CASRLSSTDTQYF
j_gene: TRBJ1-2; v_gene: TRBV6-1; abundance: -; d_gene: -; CDR3nt: TGTGCCAGCAGTGAAGATGATAGGACCGACCATTACACCTTC; CDR3aa: CASSEDDRTDHYTF
j_gene: TRBJ2-7; v_gene: TRBV2; abundance: -; d_gene: -; CDR3nt: TGTGCCAGCAAACCTACAGTCTTCTACGAGCAGTACTTC; CDR3aa: CASKPTVFYEQYF
j_gene: TRBJ1-2; v_gene: TRBV5-1; abundance: once; d_gene: -; CDR3nt: TGCGCCAGCAGCTTACCCGGGAGTCCTTATGGCTACACCTTC; CDR3aa: CASSLPGSPYGYTF
j_gene: TRBJ2-1; v_gene: TRBV5-4; abundance: -; d_gene: -; CDR3nt: TGTGCCAGCAGCTCCGACGGACTCCCCTACAATGAGCAGTTCTTC; CDR3aa: CASSSDGLPYNEQFF
j_gene: TRBJ2-2; v_gene: TRBV2; abundance: -; d_gene: -; CDR3nt: TGTGCCAGCAGTGAAGTCGACGGGAGCAACACCGGGGAGCTGTTTTTT; CDR3aa: CASSEVDGSNTGELFF
j_gene: TRBJ2-2; v_gene: TRBV7-9; abundance: -; d_gene: -; CDR3nt: TGTGCCAGCAGCTTGGTTGGCTCGAACACCGGGGAGCTGTTTTTT; CDR3aa: CASSLVGSNTGELFF
j_gene: TRBJ1-4; v_gene: TRBV6-6; abundance: -; d_gene: TRBD1; CDR3nt: TGTGCCAGCAGTCAGGGGGCGAATGAAAAACTGTTTTTT; CDR3aa: CASSQGANEKLFF
j_gene: TRBJ1-1; v_gene: TRBV11-2; abundance: -; d_gene: -; CDR3nt: TGTGCCAGCAGCGTTGGTTGGGGGGGGAACACTGAAGCTTTCTTT; CDR3aa: CASSVGWGGNTEAFF
j_gene: TRBJ1-6; v_gene: TRBV27; abundance: -; d_gene: TRBD1; CDR3nt: TGTGCCAGCAGTTTATTTTTGGGCACAGGGGTTAATTCACCCCTCCACTTT; CDR3aa: CASSLFLGTGVNSPLHF
j_gene: TRBJ1-1; v_gene: TRBV29-1; abundance: -; d_gene: -; CDR3nt: TGCAGCGCCCACGAGGGCGCAGGGGAAGCTTTCTTT; CDR3aa: CSAHEGAGEAFF
j_gene: TRBJ2-7; v_gene: TRBV7-2; abundance: -; d_gene: TRBD2; CDR3nt: TGTGCCAGCAGCCAACTAGCGGGAGAGTCCTACGAGCAGTACTTC; CDR3aa: CASSQLAGESYEQYF
j_gene: TRBJ2-1; v_gene: TRBV20-1; abundance: -; d_gene: -; CDR3nt: TGCAGTGCGCAGGGGAATGAGCAGTTCTTC; CDR3aa: CSAQGNEQFF
j_gene: TRBJ1-1; v_gene: TRBV28; abundance: -; d_gene: -; CDR3nt: TGTGCTAGCGGCTATGGGGGAGGTGAAGCTTTCTTT; CDR3aa: CASGYGGGEAFF
j_gene: TRBJ2-7; v_gene: TRBV19; abundance: -; d_gene: -; CDR3nt: TGTGCCAGTAGTAAAGGGACCGGGTCGGCCTACGAGCAGTACTTC; CDR3aa: CASSKGTGSAYEQYF
j_gene: TRBJ2-5; v_gene: TRBV7-9; abundance: -; d_gene: -; CDR3nt: TGTGCCAGCAGCGAGGTAGGGGAGACCCAGTACTTC; CDR3aa: CASSEVGETQYF
j_gene: TRBJ2-3; v_gene: TRBV10-3; abundance: -; d_gene: -; CDR3nt: TGTGCCATCACACAGGGCTTCCCCACAGATACGCAGTATTTT; CDR3aa: CAITQGFPTDTQYF
j_gene: TRBJ1-1; v_gene: TRBV2; abundance: -; d_gene: -; CDR3nt: TGTGCCAGCAGTGTGTCAGGGTGGGAAGCTTTCTTT; CDR3aa: CASSVSGWEAFF
j_gene: TRBJ2-1; v_gene: TRBV30; abundance: -; d_gene: TRBD2; CDR3nt: TGTGCCTGGAATAGGGGACTAGAAAGTTACAATGAGCAGTTCTTC; CDR3aa: CAWNRGLESYNEQFF
j_gene: TRBJ2-3; v_gene: TRBV2; abundance: once; d_gene: -; CDR3nt: TGTGCCAGCCGCTCCCAACCAACCACAGATACGCAGTATTTT; CDR3aa: CASRSQPTTDTQYF
j_gene: TRBJ1-3; v_gene: TRBV6-6; abundance: -; d_gene: -; CDR3nt: TGTGCCAGCACGACGAGAACAGACTCTGGAAACACCATATATTTT; CDR3aa: CASTTRTDSGNTIYF
j_gene: TRBJ2-7; v_gene: TRBV4-1; abundance: -; d_gene: TRBD1; CDR3nt: TGCGCCAGCAGCCACAACCCAGCAGGGGGCTCCTACGAGCAGTACTTC; CDR3aa: CASSHNPAGGSYEQYF
j_gene: TRBJ2-5; v_gene: TRBV29-1; abundance: -; d_gene: -; CDR3nt: TGCAGCGTTGAGGGAACGAGTCGGCATCCAAAAGGGACCCAGTACTTC; CDR3aa: CSVEGTSRHPKGTQYF
j_gene: TRBJ2-1; v_gene: TRBV5-4; abundance: -; d_gene: -; CDR3nt: TGTGCCAGCACCCTTAACAATGAGCAGTTCTTC; CDR3aa: CASTLNNEQFF
j_gene: TRBJ1-6; v_gene: TRBV10-3; abundance: once; d_gene: TRBD1; CDR3nt: TGTGCCATCAGACGCGGGACAGGGGATACACCCCTCCACTTT; CDR3aa: CAIRRGTGDTPLHF
j_gene: TRBJ2-1; v_gene: TRBV5-1; abundance: -; d_gene: -; CDR3nt: TGCGCCAGCAGCTTGGAGGCGACAAATGAGCAGTTCTTC; CDR3aa: CASSLEATNEQFF
j_gene: TRBJ2-7; v_gene: TRBV9; abundance: -; d_gene: -; CDR3nt: TGTGCCAGCAGCGTAGAACCGGGAGTCTCCTACGAGCAGTACTTC; CDR3aa: CASSVEPGVSYEQYF
j_gene: TRBJ2-5; v_gene: TRBV18; abundance: -; d_gene: -; CDR3nt: TGTGCCAGCTCACCACGGGGTGGGGAGCAAGAGACCCAGTACTTC; CDR3aa: CASSPRGGEQETQYF
j_gene: TRBJ2-5; v_gene: TRBV5-8; abundance: -; d_gene: TRBD2; CDR3nt: TGTGCCAGCAGCCCGGGACTAGCGGGAGCCTACCAAGAGACCCAGTACTTC; CDR3aa: CASSPGLAGAYQETQYF
j_gene: TRBJ2-2; v_gene: TRBV7-2; abundance: -; d_gene: -; CDR3nt: TGTGCCAGCAGCTCAAGGGAGCGTAATACCGGGGAGCTGTTTTTT; CDR3aa: CASSSRERNTGELFF
j_gene: TRBJ2-3; v_gene: TRBV4-1; abundance: -; d_gene: TRBD2; CDR3nt: TGCGCCAGCAGCCAAGGTCAGGCGGGGGGGCTGGCAGATACGCAGTATTTT; CDR3aa: CASSQGQAGGLADTQYF
j_gene: TRBJ1-2; v_gene: TRBV5-6; abundance: -; d_gene: -; CDR3nt: TGTGCCAGCAGCTTGGATGAGCTGAGCTATGGCTACACCTTC; CDR3aa: CASSLDELSYGYTF
j_gene: TRBJ1-4; v_gene: TRBV7-2; abundance: -; d_gene: -; CDR3nt: TGTGCCAGCAGCGGAGGGCCAAGGCGGGAAAAACTGTTTTTT; CDR3aa: CASSGGPRREKLFF
j_gene: TRBJ1-5; v_gene: TRBV5-8; abundance: -; d_gene: -; CDR3nt: TGTGCCAGCAGCGGCGCAGGGGATGATCGCAATCAGCCCCAGCATTTT; CDR3aa: CASSGAGDDRNQPQHF
j_gene: TRBJ1-2; v_gene: TRBV23-1; abundance: -; d_gene: -; CDR3nt: TGCGCCAGCAGTCCCAGGGCGGTTTACACCTTC; CDR3aa: CASSPRAVYTF
j_gene: TRBJ2-5; v_gene: TRBV18; abundance: -; d_gene: -; CDR3nt: TGTGCCAGCTCACCCATGGGGGAGACCCAGTACTTC; CDR3aa: CASSPMGETQYF
j_gene: TRBJ2-1; v_gene: TRBV6-5; abundance: -; d_gene: -; CDR3nt: TGTGCCAGCAAAAGAAGGCAGGACCGCAATGAGCAGTTCTTC; CDR3aa: CASKRRQDRNEQFF
j_gene: TRBJ2-1; v_gene: TRBV29-1; abundance: -; d_gene: -; CDR3nt: TGCAGCGTTACCCCTAGGGGCTCCTACAATGAGCAGTTCTTC; CDR3aa: CSVTPRGSYNEQFF
j_gene: TRBJ2-5; v_gene: TRBV27; abundance: -; d_gene: -; CDR3nt: TGTGCCAGCAGTTTTATGGGGAGAGAGACCCAGTACTTC; CDR3aa: CASSFMGRETQYF
j_gene: TRBJ1-2; v_gene: TRBV10-3; abundance: -; d_gene: -; CDR3nt: TGTGCCATCGGATCTAACTATGGCTACACCTTC; CDR3aa: CAIGSNYGYTF
j_gene: TRBJ1-4; v_gene: TRBV2; abundance: -; d_gene: -; CDR3nt: TGTGCCAGCACGGCCGGGGGGGCACGCGGTGAAAAACTGTTTTTT; CDR3aa: CASTAGGARGEKLFF